This entry is about one T cell receptor (beta chain). In the original processing: Reference gene primer amplification gave nucleated cell count estimates. Libraries were prepared by immunoSEQ multiplex PCR; TCRdb keeps only in-frame clonotypes and omits some of them. V, J and clone size were drawn from that table, and D and trimming were deduced from the DNA. The data contain some 150,000 clones, less than 90% of them singletons. These data originate in a study of blood T cell repertoires in COVID-19. Study-wide background: There were acute and convalescent COVID-19 samples, and they came from the United States, Italy and Spain. Nucleic acid was either cDNA or gDNA, and it came from T cells, B-cell-depleted T cells, or PBMCs.

The CDR3 contains 14 residues. V was pared by 0 bases and J by 7 bases, with 10 bases between. CDR1 is LGHNA and CDR2 is YSLEER in the germline V gene. V usage is TRBV4-3 and J usage is TRBJ1-5, with unresolved D. Input material: peripheral blood. The receptor comes from a human donor in a cohort sampled during active COVID-19. DNA for the CDR3: TGCGCCAGCAGCCAAGATATCGGAGGACAGCCCCAGCATTTT. Protein: CASSQDIGGQPQHF.